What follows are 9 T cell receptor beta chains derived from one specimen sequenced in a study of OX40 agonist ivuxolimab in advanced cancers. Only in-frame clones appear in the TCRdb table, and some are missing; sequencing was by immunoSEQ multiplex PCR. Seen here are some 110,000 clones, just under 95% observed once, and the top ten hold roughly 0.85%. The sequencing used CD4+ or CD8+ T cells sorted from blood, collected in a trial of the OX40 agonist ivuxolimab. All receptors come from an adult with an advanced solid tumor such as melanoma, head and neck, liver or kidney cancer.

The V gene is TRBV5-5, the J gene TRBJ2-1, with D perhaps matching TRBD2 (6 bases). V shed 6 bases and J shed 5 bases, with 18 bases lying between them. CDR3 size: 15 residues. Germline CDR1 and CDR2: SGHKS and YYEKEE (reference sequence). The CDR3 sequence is CASTVGSGLHNEQFF. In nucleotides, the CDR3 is TGTGCCAGCACCGTGGGGTCGGGACTGCACAATGAGCAGTTCTTC.

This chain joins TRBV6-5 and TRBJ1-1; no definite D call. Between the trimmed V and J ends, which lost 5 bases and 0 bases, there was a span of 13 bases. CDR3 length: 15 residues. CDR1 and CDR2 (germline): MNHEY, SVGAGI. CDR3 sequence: CASSRMGFLNTEAFF. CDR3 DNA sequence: TGTGCCAGCAGTAGAATGGGGTTCTTGAACACTGAAGCTTTCTTT.

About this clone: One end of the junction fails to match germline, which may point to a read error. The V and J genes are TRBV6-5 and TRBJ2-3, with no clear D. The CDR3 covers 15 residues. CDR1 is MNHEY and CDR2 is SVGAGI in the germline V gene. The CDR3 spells CAGSYHLFGTDTQYF. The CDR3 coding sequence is TGTGCCGGCAGTTACCATCTCTTCGGTACGGATACGCAGTATTTT.

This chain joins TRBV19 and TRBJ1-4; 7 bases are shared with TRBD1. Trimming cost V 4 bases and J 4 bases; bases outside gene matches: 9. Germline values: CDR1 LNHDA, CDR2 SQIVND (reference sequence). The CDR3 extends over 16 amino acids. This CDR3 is CASSTGTAPDNEKLFF. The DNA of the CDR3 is TGTGCCAGTAGTACCGGGACAGCCCCGGATAATGAAAAACTGTTTTTT.

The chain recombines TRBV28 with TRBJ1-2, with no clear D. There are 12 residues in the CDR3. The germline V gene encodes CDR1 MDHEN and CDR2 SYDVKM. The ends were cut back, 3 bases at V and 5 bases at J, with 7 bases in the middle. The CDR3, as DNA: TGTGCCAGCAGTTTGCTTGCGTATGGCTACACCTTC. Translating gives CASSLLAYGYTF.

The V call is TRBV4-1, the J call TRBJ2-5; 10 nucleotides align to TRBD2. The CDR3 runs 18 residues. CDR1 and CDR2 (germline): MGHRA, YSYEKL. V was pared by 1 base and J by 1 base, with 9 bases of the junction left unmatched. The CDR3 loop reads CASSQASSGRGVQETQYF. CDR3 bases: TGCGCCAGCAGCCAAGCTTCTAGCGGGAGAGGGGTCCAAGAGACCCAGTACTTC.

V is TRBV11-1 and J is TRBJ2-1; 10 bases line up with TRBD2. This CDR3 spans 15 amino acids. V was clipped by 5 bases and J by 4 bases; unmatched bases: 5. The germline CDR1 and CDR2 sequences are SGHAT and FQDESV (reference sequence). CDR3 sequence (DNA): TGTGCCAGCAGCAGGGGACTAGCGAAATACAATGAGCAGTTCTTC. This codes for CASSRGLAKYNEQFF. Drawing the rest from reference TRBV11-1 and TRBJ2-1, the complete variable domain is EAEVAQSPRYKITEKSQAVAFWCDPISGHATLYWYRQILGQGPELLVQFQDESVVDDSQLPKDRFSAERLKGVDSTLKIQPAELGDSAMYLCASSRGLAKYNEQFFGPGTRLTVL.

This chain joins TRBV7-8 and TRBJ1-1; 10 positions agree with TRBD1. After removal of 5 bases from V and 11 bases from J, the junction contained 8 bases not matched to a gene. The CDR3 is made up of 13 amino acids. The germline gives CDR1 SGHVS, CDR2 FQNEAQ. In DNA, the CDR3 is TGTGCCAGCAGCCCCAGACAGGGGGCTACGGCTTTCTTT. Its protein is CASSPRQGATAFF.

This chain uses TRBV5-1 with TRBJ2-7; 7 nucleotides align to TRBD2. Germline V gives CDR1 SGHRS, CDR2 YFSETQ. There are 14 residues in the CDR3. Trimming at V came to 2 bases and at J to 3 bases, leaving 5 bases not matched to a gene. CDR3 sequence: CASSLKGTNYEQYF. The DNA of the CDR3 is TGCGCCAGCAGCTTAAAAGGGACTAACTACGAGCAGTACTTC.